This T cell receptor beta chain was captured in a study of blood T cell repertoires in COVID-19. Study in general: The study drew acute and convalescent COVID-19 samples from the United States, Italy and Spain. T cells, B-cell-depleted T cells, or PBMCs supplied cDNA or gDNA.

The CDR3 sequence is 13 residues long. Germline V gene sequence: CDR1 LGHDT, CDR2 YNNKEL (reference sequence). Trimming cost V 5 bases and J 4 bases, with 11 bases left between them. The sample holds a few counts of this clone. Authors' methods: Estimation of nucleated cell counts was performed using reference gene primer amplification. Some clones are missing from TCRdb's copy, which holds only in-frame ones; the method was immunoSEQ multiplex PCR. Clone size and V and J calls were adopted from that table, with D and trimming inferred from the DNA. This sample has about 280,000 clones, with 65% to 90% found just once.

The clonotype originates from a human donor in a cohort sampled during active COVID-19. The V gene is TRBV3-1 (or the pseudogene TRBV3-2), the J gene TRBJ1-2; D is unclear. The sample comprised peripheral blood. The CDR3 DNA reads TGTGCCAGCAGCTCTTCAGTGTTCTATGGCTACACCTTC. This encodes CASSSSVFYGYTF.